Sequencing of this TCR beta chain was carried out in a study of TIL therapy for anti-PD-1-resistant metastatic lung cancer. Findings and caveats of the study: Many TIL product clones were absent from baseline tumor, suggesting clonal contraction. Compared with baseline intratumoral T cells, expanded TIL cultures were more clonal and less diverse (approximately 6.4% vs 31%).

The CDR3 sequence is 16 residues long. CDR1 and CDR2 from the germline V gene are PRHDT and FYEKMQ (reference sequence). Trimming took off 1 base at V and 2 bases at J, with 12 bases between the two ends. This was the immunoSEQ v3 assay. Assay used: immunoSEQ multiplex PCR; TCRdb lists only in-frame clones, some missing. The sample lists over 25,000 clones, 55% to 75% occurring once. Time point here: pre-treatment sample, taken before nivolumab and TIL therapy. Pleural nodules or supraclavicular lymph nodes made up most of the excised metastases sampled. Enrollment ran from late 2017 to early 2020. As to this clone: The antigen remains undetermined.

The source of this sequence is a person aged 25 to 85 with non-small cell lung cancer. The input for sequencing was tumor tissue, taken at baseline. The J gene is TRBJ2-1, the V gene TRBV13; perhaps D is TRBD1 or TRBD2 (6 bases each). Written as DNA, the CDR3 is TGTGCCAGCAGCTTAGCCGGGGGCAGGGCCTACAATGAGCAGTTCTTC. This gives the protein CASSLAGGRAYNEQFF.